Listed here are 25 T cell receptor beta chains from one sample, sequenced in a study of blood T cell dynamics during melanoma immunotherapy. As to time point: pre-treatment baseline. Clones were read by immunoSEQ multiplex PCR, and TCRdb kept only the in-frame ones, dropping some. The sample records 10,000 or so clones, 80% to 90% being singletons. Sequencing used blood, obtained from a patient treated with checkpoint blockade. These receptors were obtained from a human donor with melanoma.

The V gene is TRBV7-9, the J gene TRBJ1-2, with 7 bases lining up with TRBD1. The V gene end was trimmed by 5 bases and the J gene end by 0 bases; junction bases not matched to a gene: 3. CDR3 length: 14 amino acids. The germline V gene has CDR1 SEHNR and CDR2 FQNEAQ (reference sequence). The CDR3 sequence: CASSPRGTNYGYTF. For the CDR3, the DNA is TGTGCCAGCAGCCCCAGGGGGACTAACTATGGCTACACCTTC.

The DNA of the CDR3 is TGTGCCAGCATGTGGGACATCCAAGAGACCCAGTACTTC. Protein product: CASMWDIQETQYF. The genes are TRBV7-9 and TRBJ2-5, with D possibly being TRBD1 (6 bases). This CDR3 region has 13 residues. The V gene's germline CDR1 is SEHNR and CDR2 FQNEAQ (reference sequence). V was clipped by 7 bases and J by 1 base, with 10 bases between them.

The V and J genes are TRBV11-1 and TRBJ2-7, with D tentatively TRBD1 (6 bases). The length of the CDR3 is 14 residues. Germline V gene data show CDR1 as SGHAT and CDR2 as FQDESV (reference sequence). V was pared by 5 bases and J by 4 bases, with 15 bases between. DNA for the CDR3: TGTGCCAGCAGCCCCAGCCAGGGGCCGTACGAGCAGTACTTC. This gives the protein CASSPSQGPYEQYF.

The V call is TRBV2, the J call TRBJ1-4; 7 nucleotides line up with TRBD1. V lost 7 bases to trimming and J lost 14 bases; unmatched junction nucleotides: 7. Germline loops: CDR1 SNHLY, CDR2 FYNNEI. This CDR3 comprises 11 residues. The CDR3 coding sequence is TGTGCCAGCACCCAAACAGGGGTTCTGTTTTTT. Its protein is CASTQTGVLFF. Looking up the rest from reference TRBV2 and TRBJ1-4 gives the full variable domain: EPEVTQTPSHQVTQMGQEVILRCVPISNHLYFYWYRQILGQKVEFLVSFYNNEISEKSEIFDDQFSVERPDGSNFTLKIRSTKLEDSAMYFCASTQTGVLFFGSGTQLSVL.

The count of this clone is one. CDR3 loop: CASSPPKAGGTETQYF. The CDR3 nucleotides are TGTGCCAGCTCACCACCCAAAGCGGGAGGGACCGAGACCCAGTACTTC. V and J are TRBV18 and TRBJ2-5; TRBD2 aligns across 10 bases. This CDR3 has 16 residues. Germline assignment: CDR1 KGHSH and CDR2 LQKENI. V lost 0 bases, J lost 5 bases, and 6 bases stayed unmatched.

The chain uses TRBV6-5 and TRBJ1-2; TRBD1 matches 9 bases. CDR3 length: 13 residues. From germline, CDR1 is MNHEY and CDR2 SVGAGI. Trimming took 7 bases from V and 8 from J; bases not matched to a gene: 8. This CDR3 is CASTPDRGRGYTF. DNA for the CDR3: TGTGCCAGCACCCCGGACAGGGGAAGGGGCTACACCTTC.

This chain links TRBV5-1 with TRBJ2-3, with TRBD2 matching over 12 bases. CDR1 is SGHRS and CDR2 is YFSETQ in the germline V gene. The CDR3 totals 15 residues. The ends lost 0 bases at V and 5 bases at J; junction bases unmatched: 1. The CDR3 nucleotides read TGCGCCAGCAGCTTGGGACTAGCGGGAGTAGATACGCAGTATTTT. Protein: CASSLGLAGVDTQYF.

The CDR3 DNA reads TGTGCCAGCAGCAAATGCCCCGACAGAGCCCTTAATGAAAAACTGTTTTTT. Its translation: CASSKCPDRALNEKLFF. The genes are TRBV21-1 and TRBJ1-4; TRBD1 is the table's D call, not checked against the DNA. TRBV21-1 is given as a pseudogene. This CDR3 has 17 residues.

CDR3 amino acids: CASSFGTPGDEQFF. As DNA, the CDR3 is TGCGCCAGCAGCTTCGGGACCCCCGGCGATGAGCAGTTCTTC. The V gene is TRBV5-1, the J gene TRBJ2-1, with D perhaps assigned TRBD1 or TRBD2 (5 bases each). The germline V gene encodes CDR1 SGHRS and CDR2 YFSETQ. There are 14 residues in the CDR3. The V and J ends lost 2 bases and 8 bases respectively, with 14 bases between them.

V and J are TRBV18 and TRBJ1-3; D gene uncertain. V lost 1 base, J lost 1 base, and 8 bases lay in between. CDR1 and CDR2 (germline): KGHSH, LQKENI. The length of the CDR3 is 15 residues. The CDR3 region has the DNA TGTGCCAGCTCACCACGGAGCAATTCTGGAAACACCATATATTTT. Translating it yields CASSPRSNSGNTIYF.

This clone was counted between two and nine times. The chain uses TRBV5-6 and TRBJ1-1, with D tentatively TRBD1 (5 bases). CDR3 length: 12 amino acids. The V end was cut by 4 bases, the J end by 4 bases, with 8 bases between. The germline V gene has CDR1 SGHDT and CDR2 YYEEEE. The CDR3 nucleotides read TGTGCCAGCAGCACGGGGGTCACTGAAGCTTTCTTT. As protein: CASSTGVTEAFF.

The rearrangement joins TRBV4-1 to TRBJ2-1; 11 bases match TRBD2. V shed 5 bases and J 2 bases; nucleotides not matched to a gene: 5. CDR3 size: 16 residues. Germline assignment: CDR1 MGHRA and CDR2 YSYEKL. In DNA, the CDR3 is TGCGCCAGCAGCAGGGGACTAGCGGATGCCTACAATGAGCAGTTCTTC. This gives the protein CASSRGLADAYNEQFF.

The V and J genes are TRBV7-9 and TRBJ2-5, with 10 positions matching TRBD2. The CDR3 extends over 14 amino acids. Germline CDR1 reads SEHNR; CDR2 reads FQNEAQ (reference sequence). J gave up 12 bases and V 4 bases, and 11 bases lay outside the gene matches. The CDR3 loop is CASSSGTSARKEYF. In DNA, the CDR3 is TGTGCCAGCAGCTCCGGGACTAGCGCTCGGAAGGAGTACTTC.

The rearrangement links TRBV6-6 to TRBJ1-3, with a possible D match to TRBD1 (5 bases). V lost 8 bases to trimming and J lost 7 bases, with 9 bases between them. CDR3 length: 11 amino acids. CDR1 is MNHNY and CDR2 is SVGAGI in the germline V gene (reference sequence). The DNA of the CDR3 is TGTGCCAGCCACCGGGGGAACACCATATATTTT. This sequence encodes CASHRGNTIYF.

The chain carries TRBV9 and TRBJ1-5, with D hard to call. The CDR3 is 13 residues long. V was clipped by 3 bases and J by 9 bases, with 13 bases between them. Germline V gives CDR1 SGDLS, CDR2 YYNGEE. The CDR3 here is CASSANQVGPQHF. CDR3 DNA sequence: TGTGCCAGCAGCGCCAATCAGGTTGGGCCCCAGCATTTT.

The CDR3 DNA is TGTGCCAGCAGGCAGGGTGAGCAGCCCCAGCATTTT. This translates into CASRQGEQPQHF. This chain links TRBV6-6 with TRBJ1-5, with a possible D match to TRBD1 (5 bases). The V gene's germline CDR1 is MNHNY and CDR2 SVGAGI (reference sequence). Trimming took 6 bases from V and 7 from J, leaving 10 bases between them. The CDR3 consists of 12 residues.

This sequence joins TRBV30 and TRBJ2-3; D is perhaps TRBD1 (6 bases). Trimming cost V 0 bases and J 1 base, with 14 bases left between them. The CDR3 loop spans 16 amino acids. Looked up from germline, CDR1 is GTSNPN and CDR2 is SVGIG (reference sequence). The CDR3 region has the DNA TGTGCCTGGAGTGTACGTTGGGGGCGCGGCACAGATACGCAGTATTTT. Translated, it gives CAWSVRWGRGTDTQYF.

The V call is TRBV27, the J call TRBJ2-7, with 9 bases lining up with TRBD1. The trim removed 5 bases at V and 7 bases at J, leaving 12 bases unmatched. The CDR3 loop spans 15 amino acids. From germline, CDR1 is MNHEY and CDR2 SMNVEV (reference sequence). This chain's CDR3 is CASSPTGTGWGEQYF. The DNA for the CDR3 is TGTGCCAGCAGTCCCACCGGGACAGGGTGGGGGGAGCAGTACTTC.

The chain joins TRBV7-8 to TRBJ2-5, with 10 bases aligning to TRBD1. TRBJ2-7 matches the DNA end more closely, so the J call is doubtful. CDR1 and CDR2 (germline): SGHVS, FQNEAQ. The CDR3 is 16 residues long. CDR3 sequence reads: CASSPWPRTGGYEQYF. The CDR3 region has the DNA TGTGCCAGCAGCCCGTGGCCGAGGACAGGGGGCTACGAGCAGTACTTC.

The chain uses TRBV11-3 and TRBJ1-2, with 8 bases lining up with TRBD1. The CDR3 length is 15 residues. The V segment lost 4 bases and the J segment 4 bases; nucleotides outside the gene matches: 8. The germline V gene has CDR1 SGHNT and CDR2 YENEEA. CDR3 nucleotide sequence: TGTGCCAGCAGCTACTCCGGGACAGGTCTCTATGGCTACACCTTC. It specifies CASSYSGTGLYGYTF.

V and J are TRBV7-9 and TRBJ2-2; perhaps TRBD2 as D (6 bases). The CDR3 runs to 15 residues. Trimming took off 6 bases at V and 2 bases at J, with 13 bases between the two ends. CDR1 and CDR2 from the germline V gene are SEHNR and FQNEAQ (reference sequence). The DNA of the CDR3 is TGTGCCAGCAGGACGGGACTCTCCAACACCGGGGAGCTGTTTTTT. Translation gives CASRTGLSNTGELFF.

The CDR3 reads CASRDRRYNSPLHF. The CDR3 bases are TGTGCCAGCAGGGACAGGCGCTATAATTCACCCCTCCACTTT. V usage is TRBV6-1 and J usage is TRBJ1-6, with 7 positions matching TRBD1. CDR3 length: 14 amino acids. Germline assignment: CDR1 MNHNS and CDR2 SASEGT. The trim removed 6 bases at V and 3 bases at J, leaving 2 bases unmatched.

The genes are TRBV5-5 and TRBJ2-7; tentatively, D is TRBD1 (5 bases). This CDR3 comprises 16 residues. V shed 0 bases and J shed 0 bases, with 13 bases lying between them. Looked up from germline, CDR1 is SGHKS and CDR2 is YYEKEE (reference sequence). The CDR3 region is CASSLAPGADSYEQYF. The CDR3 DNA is TGTGCCAGCAGCTTGGCCCCTGGGGCGGACTCCTACGAGCAGTACTTC.

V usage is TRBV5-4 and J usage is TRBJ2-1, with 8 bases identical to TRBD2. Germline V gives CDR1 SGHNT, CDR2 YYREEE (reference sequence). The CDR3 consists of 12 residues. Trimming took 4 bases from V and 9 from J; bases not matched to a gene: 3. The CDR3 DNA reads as TGTGCCAGCAGCAGTAGCGGGGTTGAGCAGTTCTTC. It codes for CASSSSGVEQFF.

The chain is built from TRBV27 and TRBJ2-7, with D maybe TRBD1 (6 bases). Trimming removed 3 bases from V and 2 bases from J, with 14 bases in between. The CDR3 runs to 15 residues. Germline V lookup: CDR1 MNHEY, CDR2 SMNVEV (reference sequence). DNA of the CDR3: TGTGCCAGCAGTTTGGGGGCCGCGCGCACCTACGAGCAGTACTTC. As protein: CASSLGAARTYEQYF.